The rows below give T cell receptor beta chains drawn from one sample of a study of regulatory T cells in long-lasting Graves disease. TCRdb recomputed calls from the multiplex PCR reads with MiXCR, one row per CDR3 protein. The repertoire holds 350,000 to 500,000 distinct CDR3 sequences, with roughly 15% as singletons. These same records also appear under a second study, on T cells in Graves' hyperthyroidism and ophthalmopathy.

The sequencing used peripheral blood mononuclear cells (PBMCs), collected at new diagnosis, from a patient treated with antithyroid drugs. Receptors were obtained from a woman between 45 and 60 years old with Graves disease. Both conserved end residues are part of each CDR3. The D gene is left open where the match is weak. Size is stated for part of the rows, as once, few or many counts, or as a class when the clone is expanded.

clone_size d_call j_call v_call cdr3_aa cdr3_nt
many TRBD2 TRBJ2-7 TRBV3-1 CASSQVSGRALYEQYF TGTGCCAGCAGCCAAGTCAGCGGGAGGGCCCTCTACGAGCAGTACTTC
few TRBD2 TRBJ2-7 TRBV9 CASSGGGIGYEQYF TGTGCCAGCAGCGGGGGGGGGATCGGCTACGAGCAGTACTTC
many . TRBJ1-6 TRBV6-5 CASSYSSGRLSSYNSPLHF TGTGCCAGCAGTTACTCGAGCGGCAGGCTGAGCTCCTATAATTCACCCCTCCACTTT
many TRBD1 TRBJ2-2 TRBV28 CASRSGTGIPGELFF TGTGCCAGCAGATCCGGGACAGGGATTCCCGGGGAGCTGTTTTTT
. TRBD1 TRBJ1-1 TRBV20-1 CSAGGGRGNTEAFF TGCAGTGCAGGGGGCGGCAGGGGAAACACTGAAGCTTTCTTT
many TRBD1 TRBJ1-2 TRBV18 CASSSWTGLYGYTF TGTGCCAGCTCATCATGGACAGGGCTCTATGGCTACACCTTC
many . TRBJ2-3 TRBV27 CASSSTSGTHREIPSTDTQYF TGTGCCAGCAGTTCAACCTCCGGGACCCACCGGGAGATACCTAGCACAGATACGCAGTATTTT
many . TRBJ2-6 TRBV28 CASSGRTAFSGANVLTF TGTGCCAGCAGTGGGAGGACTGCATTCTCTGGGGCCAACGTCCTGACTTTC
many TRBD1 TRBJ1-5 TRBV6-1 CASLDRGNQPQHF TGTGCCAGCCTGGACAGGGGGAATCAGCCCCAGCATTTT
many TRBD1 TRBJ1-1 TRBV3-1 CASSGTGLDTEAFF TGTGCCAGCAGCGGGACAGGTTTGGACACTGAAGCTTTCTTT
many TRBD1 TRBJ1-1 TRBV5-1 CASSGQGGEPNTEAFF TGCGCCAGCAGCGGTCAGGGGGGGGAACCGAACACTGAAGCTTTCTTT
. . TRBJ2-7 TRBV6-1 CASKYGAEKDEQYF TGTGCCAGCAAGTATGGAGCGGAAAAAGACGAGCAGTACTTC
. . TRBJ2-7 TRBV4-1 CASSQEWRLVYEQYF TGCGCCAGCAGCCAAGAATGGCGGTTAGTATACGAGCAGTACTTC